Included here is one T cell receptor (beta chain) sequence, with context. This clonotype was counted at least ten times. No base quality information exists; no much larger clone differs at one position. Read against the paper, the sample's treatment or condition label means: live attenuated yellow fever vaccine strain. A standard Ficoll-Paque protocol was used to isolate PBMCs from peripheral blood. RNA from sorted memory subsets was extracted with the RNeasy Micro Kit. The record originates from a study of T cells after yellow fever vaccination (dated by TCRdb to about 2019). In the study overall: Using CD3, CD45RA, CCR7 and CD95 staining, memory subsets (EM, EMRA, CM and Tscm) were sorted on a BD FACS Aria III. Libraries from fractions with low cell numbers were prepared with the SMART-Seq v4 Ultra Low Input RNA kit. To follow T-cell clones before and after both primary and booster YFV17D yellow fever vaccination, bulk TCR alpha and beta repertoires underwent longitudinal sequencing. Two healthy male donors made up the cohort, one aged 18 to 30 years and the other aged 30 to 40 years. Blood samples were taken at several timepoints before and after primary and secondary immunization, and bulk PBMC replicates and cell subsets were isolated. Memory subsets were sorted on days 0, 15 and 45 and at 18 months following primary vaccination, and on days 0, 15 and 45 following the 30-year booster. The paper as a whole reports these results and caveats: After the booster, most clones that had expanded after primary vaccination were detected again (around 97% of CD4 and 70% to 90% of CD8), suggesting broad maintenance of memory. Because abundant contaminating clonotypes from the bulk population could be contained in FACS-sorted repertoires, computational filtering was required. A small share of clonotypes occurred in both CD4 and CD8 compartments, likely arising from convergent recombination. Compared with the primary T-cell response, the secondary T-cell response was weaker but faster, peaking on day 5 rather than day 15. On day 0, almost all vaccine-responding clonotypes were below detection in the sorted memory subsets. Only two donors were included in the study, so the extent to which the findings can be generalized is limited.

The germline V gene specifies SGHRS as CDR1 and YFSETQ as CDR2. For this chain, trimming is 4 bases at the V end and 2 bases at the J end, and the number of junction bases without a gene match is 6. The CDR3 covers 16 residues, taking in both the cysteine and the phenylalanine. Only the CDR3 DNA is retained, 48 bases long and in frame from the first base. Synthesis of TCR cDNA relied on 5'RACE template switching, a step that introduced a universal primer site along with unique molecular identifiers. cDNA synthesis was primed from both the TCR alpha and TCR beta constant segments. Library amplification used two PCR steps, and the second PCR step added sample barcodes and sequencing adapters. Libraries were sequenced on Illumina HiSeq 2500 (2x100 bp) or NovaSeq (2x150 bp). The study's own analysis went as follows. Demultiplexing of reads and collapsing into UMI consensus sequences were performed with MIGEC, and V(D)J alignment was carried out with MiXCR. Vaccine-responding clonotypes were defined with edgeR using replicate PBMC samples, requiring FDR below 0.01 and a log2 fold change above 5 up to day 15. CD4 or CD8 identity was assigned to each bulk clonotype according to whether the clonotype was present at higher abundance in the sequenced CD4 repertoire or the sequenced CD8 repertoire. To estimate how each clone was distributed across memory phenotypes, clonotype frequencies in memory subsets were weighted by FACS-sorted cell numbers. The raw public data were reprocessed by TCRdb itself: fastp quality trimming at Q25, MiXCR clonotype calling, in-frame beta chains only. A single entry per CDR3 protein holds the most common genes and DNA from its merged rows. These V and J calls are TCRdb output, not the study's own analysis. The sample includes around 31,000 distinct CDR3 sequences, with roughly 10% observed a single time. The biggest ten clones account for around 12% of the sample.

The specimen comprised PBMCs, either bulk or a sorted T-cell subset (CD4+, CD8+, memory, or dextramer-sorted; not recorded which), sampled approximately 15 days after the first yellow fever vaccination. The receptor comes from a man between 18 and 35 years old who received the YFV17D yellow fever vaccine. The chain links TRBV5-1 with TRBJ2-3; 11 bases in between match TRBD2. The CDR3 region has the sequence CASSEGLAVPTDTQYF. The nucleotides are TGCGCCAGCAGCGAGGGACTAGCGGTTCCCACAGATACGCAGTATTTT.